This TCR beta chain emerged from a study of tumor-infiltrating lymphocytes in primary liver carcinoma. With respect to this clonotype: Antigen specificity is unknown.

Study observations and caveats: Compared with tumor region pairs, tumor-adjacent and tumor-blood pairs overlapped less. Being bulk and unsorted, samples allowed no CD4+ and CD8+ repertoire comparison. Tumor specimens were characterized by a significantly higher top-250-clone fraction than blood (p = 0.039).

Germline CDR1 and CDR2: LGHNA and YSLEER. This CDR3 region has 13 residues. V lost 4 bases and J 5 bases, leaving 11 bases between the germline ends. A primer matching the constant region was used to make TCR beta cDNA from approximately 500 ng of total RNA. Libraries for TCR beta were built through three nested multiplex PCR rounds, which together made up a slightly modified ARM-PCR procedure. Use of TRBV1-TRBV30 forward primers with a C-beta reverse primer characterized the first two PCR rounds, which lasted about 9 cycles each. From the multiplex PCR reads, TCRdb called clonotypes with MiXCR, one entry per CDR3 protein. The sample includes about 320,000 distinct CDR3 sequences, 55% to 65% seen only once; the top ten take roughly 10%. The study extracted blood RNA from unsorted whole blood and also extracted germline DNA.

The chain combines TRBV4-3 with TRBJ2-5; maybe TRBD1 (5 bases). The clonotype originates from a man aged 35 to 55 with primary liver carcinoma and hepatitis B virus infection. The sample taken for sequencing was peripheral blood. In DNA form, the CDR3 reads TGCGCCAGCAGCCCCAGGGTCACGGAGACCCAGTACTTC. It encodes CASSPRVTETQYF.